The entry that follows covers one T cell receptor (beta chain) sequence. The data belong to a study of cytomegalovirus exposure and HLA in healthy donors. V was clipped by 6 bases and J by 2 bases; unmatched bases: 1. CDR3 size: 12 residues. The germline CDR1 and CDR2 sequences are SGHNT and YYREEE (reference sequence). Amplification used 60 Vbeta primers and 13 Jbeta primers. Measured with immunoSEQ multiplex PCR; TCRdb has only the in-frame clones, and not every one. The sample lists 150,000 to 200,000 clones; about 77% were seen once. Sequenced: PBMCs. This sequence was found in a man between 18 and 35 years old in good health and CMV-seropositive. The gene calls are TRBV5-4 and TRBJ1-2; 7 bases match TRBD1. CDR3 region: CASTGQNYGYTF. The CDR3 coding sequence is TGTGCCAGCACGGGACAGAACTATGGCTACACCTTC.